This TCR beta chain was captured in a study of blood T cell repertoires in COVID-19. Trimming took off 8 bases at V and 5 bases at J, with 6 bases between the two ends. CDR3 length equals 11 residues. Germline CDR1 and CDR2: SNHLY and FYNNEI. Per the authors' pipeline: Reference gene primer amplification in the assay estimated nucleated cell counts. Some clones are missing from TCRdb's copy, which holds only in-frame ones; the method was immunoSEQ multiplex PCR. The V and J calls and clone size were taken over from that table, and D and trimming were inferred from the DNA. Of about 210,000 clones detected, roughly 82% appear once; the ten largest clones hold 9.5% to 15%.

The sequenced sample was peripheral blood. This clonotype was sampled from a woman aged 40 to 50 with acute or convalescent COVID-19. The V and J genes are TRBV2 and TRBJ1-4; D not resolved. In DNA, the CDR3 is TGTGCCAGCTACGCGAATGAAAAACTGTTTTTT. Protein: CASYANEKLFF.